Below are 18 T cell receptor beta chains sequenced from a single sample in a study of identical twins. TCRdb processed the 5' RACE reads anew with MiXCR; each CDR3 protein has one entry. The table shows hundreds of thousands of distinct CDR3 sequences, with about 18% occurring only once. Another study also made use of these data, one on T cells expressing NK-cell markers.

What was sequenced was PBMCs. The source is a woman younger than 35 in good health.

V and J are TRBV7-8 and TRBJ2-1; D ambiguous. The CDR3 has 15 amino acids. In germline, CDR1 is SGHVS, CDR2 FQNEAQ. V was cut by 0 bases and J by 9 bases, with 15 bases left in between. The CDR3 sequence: CASSLADGGQFEQFF. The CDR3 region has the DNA TGTGCCAGCAGCTTAGCGGACGGTGGTCAATTTGAGCAGTTCTTC.

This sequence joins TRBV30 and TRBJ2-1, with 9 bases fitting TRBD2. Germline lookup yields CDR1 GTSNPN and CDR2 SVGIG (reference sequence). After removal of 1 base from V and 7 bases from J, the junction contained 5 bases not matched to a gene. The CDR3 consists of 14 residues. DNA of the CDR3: TGTGCCTGGAGTGGTGATAGCGGGAGTAATGAGCAGTTCTTC. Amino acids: CAWSGDSGSNEQFF.

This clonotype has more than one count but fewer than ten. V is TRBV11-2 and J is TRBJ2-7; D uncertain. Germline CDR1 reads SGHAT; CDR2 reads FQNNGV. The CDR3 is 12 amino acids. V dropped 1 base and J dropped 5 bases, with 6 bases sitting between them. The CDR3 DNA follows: TGTGCCAGCAGCTTAGGGAAAAACGAGCAGTACTTC. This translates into CASSLGKNEQYF.

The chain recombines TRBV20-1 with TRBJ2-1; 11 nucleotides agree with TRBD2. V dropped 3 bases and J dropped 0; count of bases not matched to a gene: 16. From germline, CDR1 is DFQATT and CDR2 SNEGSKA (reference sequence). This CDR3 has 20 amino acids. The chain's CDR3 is CSASQYPLAGGYSSYNEQFF. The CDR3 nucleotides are TGCAGTGCTAGCCAATACCCCCTAGCGGGGGGCTACAGCTCCTACAATGAGCAGTTCTTC.

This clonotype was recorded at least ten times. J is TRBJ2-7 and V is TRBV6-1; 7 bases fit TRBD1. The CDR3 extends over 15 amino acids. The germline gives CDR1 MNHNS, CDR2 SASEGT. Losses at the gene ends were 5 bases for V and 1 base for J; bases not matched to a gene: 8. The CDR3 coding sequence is TGTGCCAGCAGTCGTTCCTGGGACAGTTCCTACGAGCAGTACTTC. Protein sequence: CASSRSWDSSYEQYF.

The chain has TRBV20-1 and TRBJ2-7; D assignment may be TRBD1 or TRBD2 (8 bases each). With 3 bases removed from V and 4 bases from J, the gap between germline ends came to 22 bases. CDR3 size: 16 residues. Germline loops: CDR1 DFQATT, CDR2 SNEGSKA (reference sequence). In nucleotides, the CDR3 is TGCAGTGCTAGGGCCCAGGGGGCGGGGGGTTTATACGAGCAGTACTTC. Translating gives CSARAQGAGGLYEQYF.

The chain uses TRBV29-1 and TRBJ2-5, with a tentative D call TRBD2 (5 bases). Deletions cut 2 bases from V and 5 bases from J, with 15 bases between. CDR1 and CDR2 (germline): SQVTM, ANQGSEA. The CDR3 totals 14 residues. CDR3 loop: CSVERGRAMETQYF. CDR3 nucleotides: TGCAGCGTTGAACGGGGTAGGGCAATGGAGACCCAGTACTTC.

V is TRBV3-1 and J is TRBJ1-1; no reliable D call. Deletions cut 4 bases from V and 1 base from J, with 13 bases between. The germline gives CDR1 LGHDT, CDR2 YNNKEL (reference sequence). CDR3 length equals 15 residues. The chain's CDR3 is CASSPRTLRNTEAFF. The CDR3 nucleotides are TGTGCCAGCAGCCCCCGGACCCTACGGAACACTGAAGCTTTCTTT.

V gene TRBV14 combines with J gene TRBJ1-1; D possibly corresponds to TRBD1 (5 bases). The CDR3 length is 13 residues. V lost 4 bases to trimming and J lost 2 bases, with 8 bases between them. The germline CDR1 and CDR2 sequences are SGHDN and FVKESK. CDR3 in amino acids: CASSRQYNTEAFF. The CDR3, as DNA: TGTGCCAGCAGCCGACAGTATAACACTGAAGCTTTCTTT.

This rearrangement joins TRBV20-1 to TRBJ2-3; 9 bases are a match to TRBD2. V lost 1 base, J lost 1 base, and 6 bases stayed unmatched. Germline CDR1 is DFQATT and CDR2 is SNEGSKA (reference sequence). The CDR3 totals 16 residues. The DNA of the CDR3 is TGCAGTGCTAGAGCTTTGACTAGCGGTCGCACAGATACGCAGTATTTT. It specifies CSARALTSGRTDTQYF.

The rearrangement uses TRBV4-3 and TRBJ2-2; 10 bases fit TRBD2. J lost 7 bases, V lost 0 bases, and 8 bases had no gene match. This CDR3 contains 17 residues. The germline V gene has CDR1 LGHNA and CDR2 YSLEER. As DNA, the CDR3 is TGCGCCAGCAGCCAAGAATTAGCGGTAGCGGGAGGCGGGGAGCTGTTTTTT. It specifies CASSQELAVAGGGELFF.

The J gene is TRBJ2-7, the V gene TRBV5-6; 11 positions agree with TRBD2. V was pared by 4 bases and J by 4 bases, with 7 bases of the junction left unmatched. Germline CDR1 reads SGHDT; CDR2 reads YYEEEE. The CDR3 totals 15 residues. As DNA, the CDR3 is TGTGCCAGCAGCCGAATGACTAGCGGGGCTTACGAGCAGTACTTC. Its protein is CASSRMTSGAYEQYF.

CDR3 sequence reads: CASSSIRGRGETQYF. CDR3 nucleotide sequence: TGTGCCAGCAGCTCCATCCGAGGACGAGGCGAGACCCAGTACTTC. The gene calls are TRBV11-2 and TRBJ2-5; D unresolved. Germline lookup yields CDR1 SGHAT and CDR2 FQNNGV. The ends were cut back, 4 bases at V and 5 bases at J, with 17 bases in the middle. The CDR3 length is 15 residues.

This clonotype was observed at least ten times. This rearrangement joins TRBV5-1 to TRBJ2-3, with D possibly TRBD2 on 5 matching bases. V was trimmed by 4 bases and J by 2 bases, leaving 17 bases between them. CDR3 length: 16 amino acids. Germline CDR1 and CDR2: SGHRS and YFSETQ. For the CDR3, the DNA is TGCGCCAGCAGCGCCTTGACTACCAGAGCCACAGATACGCAGTATTTT. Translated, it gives CASSALTTRATDTQYF.

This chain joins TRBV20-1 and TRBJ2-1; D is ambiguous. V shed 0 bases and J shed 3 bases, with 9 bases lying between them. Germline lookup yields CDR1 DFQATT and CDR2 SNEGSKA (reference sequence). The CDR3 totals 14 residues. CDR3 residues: CSAREGTIYNEQFF. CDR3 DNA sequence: TGCAGTGCTAGAGAAGGCACCATCTACAATGAGCAGTTCTTC.

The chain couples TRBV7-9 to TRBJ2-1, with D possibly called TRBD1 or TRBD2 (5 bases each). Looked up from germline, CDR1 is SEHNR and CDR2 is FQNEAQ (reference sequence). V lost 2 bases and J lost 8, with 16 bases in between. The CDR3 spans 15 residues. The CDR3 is CASSLYGTPSHEQFF. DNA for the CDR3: TGTGCCAGCAGCTTATACGGGACCCCCTCCCATGAGCAGTTCTTC.

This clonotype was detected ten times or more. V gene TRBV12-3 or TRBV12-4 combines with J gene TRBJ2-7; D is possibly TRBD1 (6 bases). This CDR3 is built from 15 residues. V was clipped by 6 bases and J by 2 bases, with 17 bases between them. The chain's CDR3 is CASSQYGGEPYEQYF. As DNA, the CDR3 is TGTGCCAGCAGCCAGTATGGGGGCGAACCCTACGAGCAGTACTTC.

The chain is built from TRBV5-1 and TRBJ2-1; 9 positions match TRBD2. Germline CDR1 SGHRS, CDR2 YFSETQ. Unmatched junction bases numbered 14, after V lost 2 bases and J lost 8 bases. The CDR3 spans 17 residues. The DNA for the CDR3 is TGCGCCAGCAGCTTCGCCCTCAGCGGGGGGCCATCCCATGAGCAGTTCTTC. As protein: CASSFALSGGPSHEQFF.